These T cell receptor beta chains were read from a single sample in a study of graft-versus-host responses after intestinal transplantation. Profiled with immunoSEQ multiplex PCR; TCRdb holds only in-frame clones, not every one. This table has under 20,000 clones, 95% appearing once. Sequences were derived from PBMCs, sampled 23 days after intestinal transplant. The receptor set was obtained from a human patient who received an intestinal transplant, so some T cells may come from the graft donor. Both conserved end residues are part of each CDR3. D genes are given only for firm matches. Rows may omit the clone size; those that give it use once, few, many or a size class.

v_call	clone_size	j_call	d_call	cdr3_nt	cdr3_aa
TRBV28	NA	TRBJ1-5	NA	TGTGCCAGCTTGGAGGAGTATAGCAATCAGCCCCAGCATTTT	CASLEEYSNQPQHF
TRBV25-1	NA	TRBJ2-1	NA	TGTGCCAGCAGTGAATATACCTGGGGTCCTTACAATGAGCAGTTCTTC	CASSEYTWGPYNEQFF
TRBV10-2	NA	TRBJ2-2	TRBD1	TGCGCCAGCATTTCCCCCGGGACAGCGAACACCGGGGAGCTGTTTTTT	CASISPGTANTGELFF
TRBV7-9	NA	TRBJ2-1	NA	TGTGCCAGCAGCTCGCCTCGGGACTTTCCAGGGGGGAATGAGCAGTTCTTC	CASSSPRDFPGGNEQFF
TRBV27	NA	TRBJ2-5	NA	TGTGCCAGCAGTTTATGGCCCCAAGAGACCCAGTACTTC	CASSLWPQETQYF
TRBV2	NA	TRBJ1-2	NA	TGTGCCAGCAGTGAAGCAGGAGTTAACTATGGCTACACCTTC	CASSEAGVNYGYTF
TRBV19	NA	TRBJ1-4	NA	TGTGCCAGTAGTCGTCGAACAGGAAAGGCAAATGAAAAACTGTTTTTT	CASSRRTGKANEKLFF
TRBV27	NA	TRBJ2-7	NA	TGTGCCAGCAGTTGGTATCAGGGCTACGAGCAGTACTTC	CASSWYQGYEQYF
TRBV5-1	NA	TRBJ2-1	TRBD2	TGCGCCAGCAGCTTGGTCCCTAGCGGGGACTACAATGAGCAGTTCTTC	CASSLVPSGDYNEQFF
TRBV28	once	TRBJ2-7	NA	TGTGCCAGCGGCGCCGGCCCCGAGCCCGAGCAGTACTTC	CASGAGPEPEQYF
TRBV6-1	NA	TRBJ1-1	NA	TGTGCCAGCAGCGTACGTCTCCCGGCTGAAGCTTTCTTT	CASSVRLPAEAFF
TRBV5-1	NA	TRBJ2-3	TRBD2	TGCGCCAGCAGCTTGGGCGAGCGGGAGGCAGATACGCAGTATTTT	CASSLGEREADTQYF
TRBV28	NA	TRBJ2-7	TRBD2	TGTGCCAGCACTATAGCGGGAGGGAGGGCCTACGAGCAGTACTTC	CASTIAGGRAYEQYF
TRBV5-4	NA	TRBJ2-3	TRBD2	TGTGCCAGCAGCTGGGGACTAGCGCTTAGCACAGATACGCAGTATTTT	CASSWGLALSTDTQYF
TRBV6-5	NA	TRBJ2-1	NA	TGTGCCAGCAGTTACGTGGCTAGTAATGAGCAGTTCTTC	CASSYVASNEQFF
TRBV7-9	NA	TRBJ1-1	NA	TGTGCCAGCAGCCTCTCGCTGAACACTGAAGCTTTCTTT	CASSLSLNTEAFF
TRBV7-9	NA	TRBJ2-1	NA	TGTGCCAGCAGCTTAGTAGGGGTGTCCAATGAGCAGTTCTTC	CASSLVGVSNEQFF
TRBV9	once	TRBJ1-1	NA	TGTGCCAGCAGCGTTGGGCAGGGTCGGACTGAAGCTTTCTTT	CASSVGQGRTEAFF
TRBV14	NA	TRBJ2-7	TRBD2	TGTGCCAGCAGCGAACGGGAATCCGGGGGGGGTGAACCCTACGAGCAGTACTTC	CASSERESGGGEPYEQYF
TRBV7-9	once	TRBJ2-2	TRBD1	TGTGCCAGCAGCTTACTTGGACAGGGGAGCACCGGGGAGCTGTTTTTT	CASSLLGQGSTGELFF
TRBV2	once	TRBJ2-1	TRBD2	TGTGCCAGCAGTGGTACTAGCGGGAGGGCAGTTGAGCAGTTCTTC	CASSGTSGRAVEQFF
TRBV15	NA	TRBJ1-2	NA	TGTGCCACCAGCAGGGAAACTGGCGAAAACTATGGCTACACCTTC	CATSRETGENYGYTF
TRBV5-1	NA	TRBJ2-5	NA	TGCGCCAGCAGCGGGGCATTACAAGAGACCCAGTACTTC	CASSGALQETQYF
TRBV6-6	NA	TRBJ1-5	NA	TGTGCCAGCAGCTTCGACCGAAGTCAGCCCCAGCATTTT	CASSFDRSQPQHF
TRBV5-5	NA	TRBJ2-1	NA	TGTGCCAGCAGCTGGCCCACTGAGATCCCCGAGCAGTTCTTC	CASSWPTEIPEQFF
TRBV21-1	NA	TRBJ2-5	NA	TGTGCCAGCAGCACGCGGCAGTACTTC	CASSTRQYF
TRBV11-2	NA	TRBJ1-1	TRBD1	TGTGCCAGCAGCTTAGGACAGGGCACTGAAGCTTTCTTT	CASSLGQGTEAFF
TRBV6-1	NA	TRBJ2-3	TRBD2	TGTGCCAGCAGTGAATCGGGGGGGACGCAGTATTTT	CASSESGGTQYF
TRBV10-3	NA	TRBJ1-1	TRBD1	TGTGCCAGCCTACAGGGGCTAATGAACACTGAAGCTTTCTTT	CASLQGLMNTEAFF
TRBV19	once	TRBJ1-1	TRBD1	TGTGCCAGTAGAGACAGGGGGCTAAACACTGAAGCTTTCTTT	CASRDRGLNTEAFF
TRBV11-1	NA	TRBJ2-5	TRBD1	TGTGCCAGCAGCTTAATGGCAGGGGGTCGGGAGACCCAGTACTTC	CASSLMAGGRETQYF
TRBV13	NA	TRBJ2-1	TRBD2	TGTGCCAGCAGCTTATGGGGAGGGAGCAATGAGCAGTTCTTC	CASSLWGGSNEQFF
TRBV20-1	NA	TRBJ2-7	NA	TGCAGTGCTAGCCGGGGGTTGGAGCAGTACTTC	CSASRGLEQYF
TRBV6-5	few	TRBJ2-5	NA	TGTGCCAGCAGTCCTACAGGGGGGAGGGGGGAGACCCAGTACTTC	CASSPTGGRGETQYF
TRBV7-7	NA	TRBJ2-7	NA	TGTGCCAGCAGCCCACTCGGGGCAGGTGAGCAGTACTTC	CASSPLGAGEQYF
TRBV28	NA	TRBJ2-7	NA	TGTGCCAGCAGTTTTTGGCAGAACTACGAGCAGTACTTC	CASSFWQNYEQYF
TRBV29-1	NA	TRBJ1-4	NA	TGCAGCGTACTGTCAGGGAATTATGAAAAACTGTTTTTT	CSVLSGNYEKLFF
TRBV27	NA	TRBJ2-2	NA	TGTGCCAGCTTAGGGGAGTCGGCGGGGGAGCTGTTTTTT	CASLGESAGELFF
TRBV6-1	NA	TRBJ1-5	NA	TGTGCCAGCAGTGAAACGGCTAGGGCCCTTTATCAGCCCCAGCATTTT	CASSETARALYQPQHF
TRBV4-1	NA	TRBJ2-4	NA	TGCGCCAGCAGCCAAGATCTTTTTACGGTTACAGCTTCAGGAATTGACATTCAGTACTTC	CASSQDLFTVTASGIDIQYF
TRBV9	once	TRBJ1-4	TRBD1	TGTGCCAGCAGCGTAGCGACAGGGACGGGTGAAAAACTGTTTTTT	CASSVATGTGEKLFF
TRBV11-2	NA	TRBJ2-7	NA	TGTGCCAGCAGCTTTGATGGGGACTACGAGCAGTACTTC	CASSFDGDYEQYF
TRBV30	NA	TRBJ2-1	TRBD1	TGTGCCTGGAGTGTCCTACAGGGGGCCGAGCAGTTCTTC	CAWSVLQGAEQFF
TRBV2	NA	TRBJ1-5	NA	TGTGCCAGCAGTGAAGCCCCACGAGGCGGCAATCAGCCCCAGCATTTT	CASSEAPRGGNQPQHF
TRBV19	NA	TRBJ2-7	NA	TGTGCCAGTAGTAGTTCAGGGTTTGCCTACGAGCAGTACTTC	CASSSSGFAYEQYF
TRBV27	once	TRBJ2-1	TRBD2	TGTGCCAGCAGCGTGGGGCAGCGGGAGGCTGAGCAGTTCTTC	CASSVGQREAEQFF
TRBV27	NA	TRBJ2-7	NA	TGTGCCAGCTCCTGGGCAGGGGCCTACGAGCAGTACTTC	CASSWAGAYEQYF
TRBV9	once	TRBJ2-7	TRBD2	TGTGCCAGCAGCGTCGGACTAGCGGGGACCTACGAGCAGTACTTC	CASSVGLAGTYEQYF